Here is one T cell receptor (beta chain) with its context. Its antigen is undetermined. The data were produced by immunoSEQ multiplex PCR, yet TCRdb's version contains in-frame clones alone and is incomplete. The sample has roughly 30,000 clones; roughly 75% are singletons. The entry originates in a study of vaccination effects on CD4 cells after COVID-19. Study at large: Expansion with viral peptide pools was applied to antigen-specific CD4+ T cells by the ViraFEST assay prior to sequencing. Whole-study results and caveats: Sampling in the study covered few convalescent patients and included no early post-infection timepoints. For convalescents, most of the spike-reactive clones seen post-vaccine were new vaccine-induced clones.

The length of the CDR3 is 15 residues. V lost 8 bases and J 2 bases, leaving 16 bases between the germline ends. Germline CDR1 and CDR2: MNHEY and SVGAGI. Having been cultured for approximately ten days, the cells underwent CD4+ T cell isolation. The person acquired a PCR-confirmed SARS-CoV-2 infection between March and December 2020. All study participants received two doses of BNT162b2 or mRNA-1273 vaccine. The TCR originated in a human donor who had a prior SARS-CoV-2 infection. The material sequenced was CD4+ T cells from PBMCs cultured without peptide, taken after COVID-19 vaccination. The V gene is TRBV6-5, the J gene TRBJ1-3; possible D gene TRBD1, 6 bases. The CDR3 DNA reads as TGTGCCAGCTGCGCCAACAGGGTCACTGGAAACACCATATATTTT. Its translation: CASCANRVTGNTIYF.